This T cell receptor beta chain is from a study of T cell responses to AZD1222 COVID-19 vaccine. General study results and limits: Dominant CD4 TCR responses targeted spike regions 160-218 and 743-854. Researchers took repertoire samples only after the peak T cell response had come.

As for this clone: What it recognizes is unknown.

Data came from immunoSEQ multiplex PCR; TCRdb stores just in-frame clones and leaves some out. The sample consists of about 120,000 clones, over 75% of them appearing once. The CDR3 loop spans 14 amino acids. Trimming took 7 bases from V and 6 from J, leaving 16 bases between them. Germline CDR1 is SNHLY and CDR2 is FYNNEI. The TCR comes from an adult in good health. The genes are TRBV2 and TRBJ2-1; possible D gene TRBD2, 6 bases. The sample was peripheral blood, taken on day 0 of AZD1222 vaccination. CDR3 in amino acids: CASTLTSSGNEQFF. The CDR3 DNA reads TGTGCCAGCACCCTCACTAGCAGTGGCAATGAGCAGTTCTTC.